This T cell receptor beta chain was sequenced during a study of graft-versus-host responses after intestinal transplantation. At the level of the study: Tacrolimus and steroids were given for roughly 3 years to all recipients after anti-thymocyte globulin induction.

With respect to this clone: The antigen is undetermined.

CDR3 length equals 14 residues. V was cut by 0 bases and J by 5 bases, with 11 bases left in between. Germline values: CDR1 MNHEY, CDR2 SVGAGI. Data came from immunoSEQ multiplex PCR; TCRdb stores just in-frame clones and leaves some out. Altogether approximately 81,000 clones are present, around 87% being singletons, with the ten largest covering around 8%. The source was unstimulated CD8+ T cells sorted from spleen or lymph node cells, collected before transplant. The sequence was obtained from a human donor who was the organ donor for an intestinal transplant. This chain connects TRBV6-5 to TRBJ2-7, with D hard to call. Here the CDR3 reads CASSYSKIPHEQYF. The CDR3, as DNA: TGTGCCAGCAGTTACTCGAAGATTCCCCACGAGCAGTACTTC.